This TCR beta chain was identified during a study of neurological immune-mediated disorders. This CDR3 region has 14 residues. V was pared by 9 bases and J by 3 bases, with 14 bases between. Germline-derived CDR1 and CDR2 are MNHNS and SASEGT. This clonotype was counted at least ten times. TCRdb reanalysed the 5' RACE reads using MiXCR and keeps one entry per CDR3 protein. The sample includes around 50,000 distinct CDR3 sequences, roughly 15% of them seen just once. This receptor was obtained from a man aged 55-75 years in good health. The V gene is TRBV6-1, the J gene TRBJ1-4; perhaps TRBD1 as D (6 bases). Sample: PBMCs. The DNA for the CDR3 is TGTGCCAGTACCCGGGCAGGGGCTAATGAAAAACTGTTTTTT. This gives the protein CASTRAGANEKLFF.